The sequence of this T cell receptor beta chain was determined in a study of T cell repertoires in cytomegalovirus infection. Study-wide background: Indicated by public TCR beta signatures were CMV infection and matching HLA type.

In TCRdb, the reads were re-called with MiXCR into one record per CDR3 protein. In the table there are some 940,000 distinct CDR3 sequences, about 33% of which are singletons. This clonotype came up many times. What it binds is not known. The CDR3 sequence is 14 residues long. Looked up from germline, CDR1 is SGHVS and CDR2 is FQNEAQ. V was clipped by 0 bases and J by 1 base, with 6 bases between them. The sequencing used cultured CD8+ T cells from PBMCs, collected from culture after CMV antigen stimulation. The sequence derives from a human donor in good health (CMV status not recorded). Some clones in this sample may be carry-over from other donors' samples. This chain uses TRBV7-8 with TRBJ1-2; a weak D match, TRBD1 (5 bases). CDR3 coding DNA: TGTGCCAGCAGCTTAGCGGGGGGTAACTATGGCTACACCTTC. It encodes CASSLAGGNYGYTF.